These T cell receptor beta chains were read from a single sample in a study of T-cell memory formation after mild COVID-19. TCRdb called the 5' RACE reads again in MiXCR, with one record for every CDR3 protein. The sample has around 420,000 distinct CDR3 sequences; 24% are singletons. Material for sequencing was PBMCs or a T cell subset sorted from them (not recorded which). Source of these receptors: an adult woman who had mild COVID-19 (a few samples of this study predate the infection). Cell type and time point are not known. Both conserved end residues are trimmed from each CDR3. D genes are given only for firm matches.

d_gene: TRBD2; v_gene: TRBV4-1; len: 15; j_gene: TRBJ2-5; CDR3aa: ASSQDGELAGGVTQY
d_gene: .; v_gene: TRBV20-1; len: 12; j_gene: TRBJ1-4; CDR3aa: SARDSGAPEKLF
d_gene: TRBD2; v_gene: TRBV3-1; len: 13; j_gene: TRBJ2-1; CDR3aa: ASSQDGTSGNEQF
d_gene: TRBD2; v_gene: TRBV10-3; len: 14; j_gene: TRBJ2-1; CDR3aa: AISDLAAGSYNEQF
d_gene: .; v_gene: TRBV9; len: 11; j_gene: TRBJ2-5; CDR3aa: ASSVVGWETQY
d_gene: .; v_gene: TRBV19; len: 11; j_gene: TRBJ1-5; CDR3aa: ASSSQSNQPQH
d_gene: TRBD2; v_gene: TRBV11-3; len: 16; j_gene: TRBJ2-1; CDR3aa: ASSSPGTSGNSYNEQF
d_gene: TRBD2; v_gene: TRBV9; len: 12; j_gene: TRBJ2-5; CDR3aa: ASSDRTSGETQY
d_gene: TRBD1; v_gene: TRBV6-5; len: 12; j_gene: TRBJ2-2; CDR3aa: ASHRQGNTGELF
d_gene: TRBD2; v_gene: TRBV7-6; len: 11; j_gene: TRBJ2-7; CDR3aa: ASSHGTSYEQY
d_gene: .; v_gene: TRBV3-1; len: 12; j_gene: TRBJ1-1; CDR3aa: ASSLYERNTEAF
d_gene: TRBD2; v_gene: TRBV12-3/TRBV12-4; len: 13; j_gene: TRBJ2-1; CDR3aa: ASSWAGETYNEQF
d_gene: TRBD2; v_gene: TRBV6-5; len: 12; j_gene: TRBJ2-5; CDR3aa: ASTFPGGSETQY
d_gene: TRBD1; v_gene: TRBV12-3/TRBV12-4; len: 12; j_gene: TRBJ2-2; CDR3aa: ASSFAGGRRELF
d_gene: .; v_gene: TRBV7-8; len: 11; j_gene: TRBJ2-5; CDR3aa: ASTPGPQETQY
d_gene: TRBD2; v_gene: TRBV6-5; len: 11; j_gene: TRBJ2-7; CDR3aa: ASSEGRGHEQY
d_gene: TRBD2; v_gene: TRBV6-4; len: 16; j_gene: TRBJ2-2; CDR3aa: ASSDSVLAGTNTGELF
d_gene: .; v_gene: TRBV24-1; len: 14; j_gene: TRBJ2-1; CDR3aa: ATSDPGSGTSNEQF
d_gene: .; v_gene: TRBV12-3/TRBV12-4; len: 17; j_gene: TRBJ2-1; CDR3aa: ASSSWTGGDLAGGDEQF
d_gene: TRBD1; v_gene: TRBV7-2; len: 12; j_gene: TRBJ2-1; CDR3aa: ASSPHRGDNEQF
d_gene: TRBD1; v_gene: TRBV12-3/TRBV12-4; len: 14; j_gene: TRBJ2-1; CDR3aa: ASTPPGGRGYNEQF
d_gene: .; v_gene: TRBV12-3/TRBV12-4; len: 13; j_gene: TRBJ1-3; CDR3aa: ASSTLGSSGNTIY
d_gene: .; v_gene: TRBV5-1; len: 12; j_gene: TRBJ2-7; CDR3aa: ASGKDSRAYEQY
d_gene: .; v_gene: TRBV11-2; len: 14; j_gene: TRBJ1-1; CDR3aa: ASSLDVSAGDTEAF
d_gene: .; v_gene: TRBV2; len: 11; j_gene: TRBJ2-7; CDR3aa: ASSVVSGPTGY
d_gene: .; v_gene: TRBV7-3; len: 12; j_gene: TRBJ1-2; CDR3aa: ASSLGFGNYGYT
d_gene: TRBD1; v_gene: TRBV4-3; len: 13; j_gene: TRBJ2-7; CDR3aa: ASSQGDRTAYEQY
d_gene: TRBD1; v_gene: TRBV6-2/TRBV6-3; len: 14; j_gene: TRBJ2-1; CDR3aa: ATLLPQGAPYNEQF
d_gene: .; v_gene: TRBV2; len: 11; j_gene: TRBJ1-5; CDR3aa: ASKDRSNQPQH
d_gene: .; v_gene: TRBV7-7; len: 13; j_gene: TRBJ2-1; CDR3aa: ASSLGAGINGEQF
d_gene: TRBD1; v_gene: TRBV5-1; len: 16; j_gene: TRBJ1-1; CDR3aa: ASSLAQGGRDLNTEAF
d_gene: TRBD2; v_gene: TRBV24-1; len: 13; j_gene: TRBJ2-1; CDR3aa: ATSVLSGGPNEQF